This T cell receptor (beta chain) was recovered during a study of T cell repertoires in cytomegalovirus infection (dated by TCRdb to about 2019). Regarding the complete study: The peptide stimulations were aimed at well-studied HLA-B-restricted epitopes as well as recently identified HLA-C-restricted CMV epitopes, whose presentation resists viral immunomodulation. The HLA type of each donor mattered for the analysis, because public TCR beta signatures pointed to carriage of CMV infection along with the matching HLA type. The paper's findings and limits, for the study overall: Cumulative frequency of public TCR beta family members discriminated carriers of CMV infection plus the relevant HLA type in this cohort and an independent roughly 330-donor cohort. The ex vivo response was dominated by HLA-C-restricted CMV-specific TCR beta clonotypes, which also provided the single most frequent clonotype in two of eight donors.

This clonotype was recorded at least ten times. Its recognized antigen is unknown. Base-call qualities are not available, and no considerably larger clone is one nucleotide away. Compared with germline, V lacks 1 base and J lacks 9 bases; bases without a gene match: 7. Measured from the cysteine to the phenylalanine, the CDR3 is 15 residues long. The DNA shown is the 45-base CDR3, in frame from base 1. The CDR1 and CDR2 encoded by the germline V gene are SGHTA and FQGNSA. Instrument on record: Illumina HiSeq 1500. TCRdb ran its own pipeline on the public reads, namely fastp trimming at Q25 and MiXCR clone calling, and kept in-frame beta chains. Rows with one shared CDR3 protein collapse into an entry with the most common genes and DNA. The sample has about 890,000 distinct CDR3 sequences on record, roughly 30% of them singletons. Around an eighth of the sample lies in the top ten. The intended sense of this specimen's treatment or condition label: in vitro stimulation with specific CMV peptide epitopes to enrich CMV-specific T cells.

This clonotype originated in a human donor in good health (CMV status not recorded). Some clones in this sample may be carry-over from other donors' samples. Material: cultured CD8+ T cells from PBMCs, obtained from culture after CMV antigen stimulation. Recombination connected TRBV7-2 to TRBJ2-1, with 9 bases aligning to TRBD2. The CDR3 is CASSLVSSGKGEQFF. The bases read TGTGCCAGCAGCTTAGTTTCTAGCGGGAAGGGTGAGCAGTTCTTC.